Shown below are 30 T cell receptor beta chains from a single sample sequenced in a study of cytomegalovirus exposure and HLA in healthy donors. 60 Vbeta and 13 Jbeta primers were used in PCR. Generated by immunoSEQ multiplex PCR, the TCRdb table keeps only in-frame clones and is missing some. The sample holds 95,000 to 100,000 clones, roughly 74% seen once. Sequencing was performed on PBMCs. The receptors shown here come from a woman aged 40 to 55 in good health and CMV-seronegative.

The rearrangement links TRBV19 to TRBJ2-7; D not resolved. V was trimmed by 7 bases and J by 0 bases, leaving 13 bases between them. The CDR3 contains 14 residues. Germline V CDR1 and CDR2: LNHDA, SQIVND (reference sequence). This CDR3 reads CASKETVSSYEQYF. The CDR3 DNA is TGTGCCAGTAAGGAGACTGTAAGCTCCTACGAGCAGTACTTC. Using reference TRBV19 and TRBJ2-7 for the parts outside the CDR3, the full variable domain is DGGITQSPKYLFRKEGQNVTLSCEQNLNHDAMYWYRQDPGQGLRLIYYSQIVNDFQKGDIAEGYSVSREKKESFPLTVTSAQKNPTAFYLCASKETVSSYEQYFGPGTRLTVT.

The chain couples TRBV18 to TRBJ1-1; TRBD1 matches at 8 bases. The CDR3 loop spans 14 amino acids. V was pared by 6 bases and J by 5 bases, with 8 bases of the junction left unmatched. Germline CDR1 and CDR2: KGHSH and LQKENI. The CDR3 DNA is TGTGCCAGCTCCGAGGGACAGGCGAAGACTGAAGCTTTCTTT. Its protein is CASSEGQAKTEAFF. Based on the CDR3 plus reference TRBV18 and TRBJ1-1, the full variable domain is NAGVMQNPRHLVRRRGQEARLRCSPMKGHSHVYWYRQLPEEGLKFMVYLQKENIIDESGMPKERFSAEFPKEGPSILRIQQVVRGDSAAYFCASSEGQAKTEAFFGQGTRLTVV.

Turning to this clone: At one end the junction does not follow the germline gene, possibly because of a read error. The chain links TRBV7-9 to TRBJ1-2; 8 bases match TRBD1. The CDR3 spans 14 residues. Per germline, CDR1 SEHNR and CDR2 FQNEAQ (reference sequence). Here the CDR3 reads CSSSLGDRLYGYTF. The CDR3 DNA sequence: TGTTCCAGCAGCTTAGGGGACAGGCTCTATGGCTACACCTTC.

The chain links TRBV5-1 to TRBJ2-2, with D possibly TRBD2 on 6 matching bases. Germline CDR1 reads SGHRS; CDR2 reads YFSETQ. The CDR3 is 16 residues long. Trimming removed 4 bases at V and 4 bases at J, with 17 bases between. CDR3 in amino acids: CASSGSSGTFTGELFF. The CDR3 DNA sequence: TGCGCCAGCAGCGGCAGTTCCGGGACTTTCACCGGGGAGCTGTTTTTT. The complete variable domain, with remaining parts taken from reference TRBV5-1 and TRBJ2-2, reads KAGVTQTPRYLIKTRGQQVTLSCSPISGHRSVSWYQQTPGQGLQFLFEYFSETQRNKGNFPGRFSGRQFSNSRSEMNVSTLELGDSALYLCASSGSSGTFTGELFFGEGSRLTVL.

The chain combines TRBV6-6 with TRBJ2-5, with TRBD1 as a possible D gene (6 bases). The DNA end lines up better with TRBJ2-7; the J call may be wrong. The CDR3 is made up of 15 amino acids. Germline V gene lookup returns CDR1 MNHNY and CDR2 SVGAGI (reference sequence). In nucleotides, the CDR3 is TGTGCCAGCAGTTACCCCGACAGGATTAGCGACGAGCAGTACTTC. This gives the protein CASSYPDRISDEQYF.

CDR3 residues: CASSLASGGPISYNEQFF. CDR3 nucleotide sequence: TGTGCCAGCAGCTTAGCTAGCGGGGGTCCAATTTCCTACAATGAGCAGTTCTTC. V usage is TRBV7-3 and J usage is TRBJ2-1; the match to TRBD2 covers 10 bases. With V trimmed by 2 bases and J by 1 base, 8 bases remained unmatched. CDR1 SGHTA and CDR2 FQGTGA come from the germline V gene. The CDR3 spans 18 residues. Full variable domain (rest looked up from reference TRBV7-3 and TRBJ2-1): GAGVSQTPSNKVTEKGKYVELRCDPISGHTALYWYRQSLGQGPEFLIYFQGTGAADDSGLPNDRFFAVRPEGSVSTLKIQRTERGDSAVYLCASSLASGGPISYNEQFFGPGTRLTVL.

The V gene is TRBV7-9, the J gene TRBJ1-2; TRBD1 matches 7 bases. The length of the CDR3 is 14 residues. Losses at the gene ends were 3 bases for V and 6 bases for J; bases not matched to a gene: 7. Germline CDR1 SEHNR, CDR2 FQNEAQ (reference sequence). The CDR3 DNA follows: TGTGCCAGCAGCTTCGAACAGGGGTTCCATGGCTACACCTTC. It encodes CASSFEQGFHGYTF. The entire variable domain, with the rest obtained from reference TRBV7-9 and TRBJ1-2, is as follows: DTGVSQNPRHKITKRGQNVTFRCDPISEHNRLYWYRQTLGQGPEFLTYFQNEAQLEKSRLLSDRFSAERPKGSFSTLEIQRTEQGDSAMYLCASSFEQGFHGYTFGSGTRLTVV.

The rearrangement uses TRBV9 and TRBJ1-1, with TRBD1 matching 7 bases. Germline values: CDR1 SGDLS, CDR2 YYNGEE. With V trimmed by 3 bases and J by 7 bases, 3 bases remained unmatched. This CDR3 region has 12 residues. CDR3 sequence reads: CASSARDSEAFF. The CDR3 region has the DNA TGTGCCAGCAGCGCCCGGGACAGTGAAGCTTTCTTT. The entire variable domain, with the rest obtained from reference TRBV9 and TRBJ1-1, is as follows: DSGVTQTPKHLITATGQRVTLRCSPRSGDLSVYWYQQSLDQGLQFLIQYYNGEERAKGNILERFSAQQFPDLHSELNLSSLELGDSALYFCASSARDSEAFFGQGTRLTVV.

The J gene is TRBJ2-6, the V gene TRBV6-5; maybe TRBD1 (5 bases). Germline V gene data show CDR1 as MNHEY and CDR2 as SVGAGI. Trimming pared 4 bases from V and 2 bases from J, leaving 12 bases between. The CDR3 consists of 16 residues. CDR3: CASSLGRRAGANVLTF. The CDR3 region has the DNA TGTGCCAGCAGTTTGGGGCGCCGGGCTGGGGCCAACGTCCTGACTTTC.

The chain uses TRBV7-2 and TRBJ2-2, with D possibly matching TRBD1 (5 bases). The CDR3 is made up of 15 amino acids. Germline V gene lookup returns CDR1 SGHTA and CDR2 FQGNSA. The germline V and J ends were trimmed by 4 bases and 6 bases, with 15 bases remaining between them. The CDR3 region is CASSSSRGGAGELFF. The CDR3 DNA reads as TGTGCCAGCAGCTCATCAAGGGGCGGCGCCGGGGAGCTGTTTTTT. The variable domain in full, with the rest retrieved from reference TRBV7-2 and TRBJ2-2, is GAGVSQSPSNKVTEKGKDVELRCDPISGHTALYWYRQSLGQGLEFLIYFQGNSAPDKSGLPSDRFSAERTGGSVSTLTIQRTQQEDSAVYLCASSSSRGGAGELFFGEGSRLTVL.

The CDR3 nucleotides read TGTGCCAGCAGCTTATTCCCCAACTCCATACCCAAAAACATTCAGTACTTC. Its protein is CASSLFPNSIPKNIQYF. The chain couples TRBV7-2 to TRBJ2-4; unclear D gene. Trimming removed 2 bases at V and 2 bases at J, with 16 bases between. The CDR3 runs 17 residues. The germline gives CDR1 SGHTA, CDR2 FQGNSA. The variable domain in full, completed from reference TRBV7-2 and TRBJ2-4, reads GAGVSQSPSNKVTEKGKDVELRCDPISGHTALYWYRQSLGQGLEFLIYFQGNSAPDKSGLPSDRFSAERTGGSVSTLTIQRTQQEDSAVYLCASSLFPNSIPKNIQYFGAGTRLSVL.

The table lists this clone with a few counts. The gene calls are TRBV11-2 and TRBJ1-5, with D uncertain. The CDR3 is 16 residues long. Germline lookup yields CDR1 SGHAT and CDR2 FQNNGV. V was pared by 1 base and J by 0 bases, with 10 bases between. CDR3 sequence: CASSLVSGSSNQPQHF. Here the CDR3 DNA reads TGTGCCAGCAGCTTAGTATCGGGGAGTAGCAATCAGCCCCAGCATTTT.

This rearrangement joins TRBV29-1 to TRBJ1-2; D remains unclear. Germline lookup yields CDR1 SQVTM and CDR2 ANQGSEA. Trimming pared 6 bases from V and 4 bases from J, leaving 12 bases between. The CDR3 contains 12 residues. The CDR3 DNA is TGCAGCGTACCCGGAGGATCCTATGGCTACACCTTC. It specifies CSVPGGSYGYTF.

The CDR3: CASSQSTGELFF. CDR3 sequence (DNA): TGTGCCAGCTCACAGAGCACCGGGGAGCTGTTTTTT. This chain uses TRBV18 with TRBJ2-2; no definite D call. The CDR3 loop spans 12 amino acids. CDR1 is KGHSH, CDR2 LQKENI, per germline. Trimming took off 4 bases at V and 4 bases at J, with 4 bases between the two ends.

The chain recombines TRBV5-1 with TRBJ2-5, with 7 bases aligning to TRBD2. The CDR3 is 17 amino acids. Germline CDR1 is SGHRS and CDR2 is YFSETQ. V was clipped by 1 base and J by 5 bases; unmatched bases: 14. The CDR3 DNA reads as TGCGCCAGCAGCTTGAAGAACGCGGGAGTAGGAGGGGAGACCCAGTACTTC. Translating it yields CASSLKNAGVGGETQYF.

CDR3 region: CASSLGGLGSGRASEQFF. Here the CDR3 DNA reads TGTGCCAGCAGCTTAGGTGGCCTAGGTAGCGGGAGGGCCAGTGAGCAGTTCTTC. This sequence joins TRBV11-3 and TRBJ2-1; 11 positions agree with TRBD2. Germline V CDR1 and CDR2: SGHNT, YENEEA. J lost 9 bases, V lost 1 base, and 14 bases had no gene match. The CDR3 is 18 amino acids.

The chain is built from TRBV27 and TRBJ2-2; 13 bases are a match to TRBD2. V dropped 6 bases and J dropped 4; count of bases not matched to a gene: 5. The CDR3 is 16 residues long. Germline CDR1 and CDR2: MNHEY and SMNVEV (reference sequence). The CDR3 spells CASSQGLAGITGELFF. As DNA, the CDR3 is TGTGCCAGCAGCCAGGGACTAGCGGGGATCACCGGGGAGCTGTTTTTT.

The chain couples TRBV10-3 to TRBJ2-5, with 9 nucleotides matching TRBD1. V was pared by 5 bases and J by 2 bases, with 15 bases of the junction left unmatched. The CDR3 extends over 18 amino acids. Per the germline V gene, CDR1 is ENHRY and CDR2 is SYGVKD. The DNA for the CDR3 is TGTGCCATCAGTTGGGACAGGGTAGGAGGGGAGGAACAAGAGACCCAGTACTTC. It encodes CAISWDRVGGEEQETQYF.

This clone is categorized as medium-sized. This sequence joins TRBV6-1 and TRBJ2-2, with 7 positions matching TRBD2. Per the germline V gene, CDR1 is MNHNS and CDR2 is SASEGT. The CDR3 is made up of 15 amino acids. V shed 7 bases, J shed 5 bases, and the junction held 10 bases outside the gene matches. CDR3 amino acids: CASKDAGVSTGELFF. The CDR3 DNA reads TGTGCCAGCAAGGATGCGGGAGTATCGACCGGGGAGCTGTTTTTT.

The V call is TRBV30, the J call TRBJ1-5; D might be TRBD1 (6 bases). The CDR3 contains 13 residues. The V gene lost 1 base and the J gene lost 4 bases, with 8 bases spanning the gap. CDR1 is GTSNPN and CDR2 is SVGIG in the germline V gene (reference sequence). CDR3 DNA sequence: TGTGCCTGGAGTGACAGGGTGAATCAGCCCCAGCATTTT. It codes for CAWSDRVNQPQHF. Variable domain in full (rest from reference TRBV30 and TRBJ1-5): SQTIHQWPATLVQPVGSPLSLECTVEGTSNPNLYWYRQAAGRGLQLLFYSVGIGQISSEVPQNLSASRPQDRQFILSSKKLLLSDSGFYLCAWSDRVNQPQHFGDGTRLSIL.

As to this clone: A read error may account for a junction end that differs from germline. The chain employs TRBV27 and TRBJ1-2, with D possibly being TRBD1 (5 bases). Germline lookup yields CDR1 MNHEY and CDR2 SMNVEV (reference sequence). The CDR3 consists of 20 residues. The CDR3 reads CASSLLGGLVNRPSNYGHTF. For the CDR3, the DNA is TGTGCCAGCAGTTTATTGGGGGGATTGGTAAACAGACCCTCTAACTATGGCCACACCTTC.

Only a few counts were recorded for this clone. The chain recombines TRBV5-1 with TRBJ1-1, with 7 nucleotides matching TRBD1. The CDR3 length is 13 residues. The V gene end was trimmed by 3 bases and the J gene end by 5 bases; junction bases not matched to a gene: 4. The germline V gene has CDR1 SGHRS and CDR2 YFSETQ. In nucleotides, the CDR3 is TGCGCCAGCAGCTACAGGGGCGCTACTGAAGCTTTCTTT. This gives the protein CASSYRGATEAFF. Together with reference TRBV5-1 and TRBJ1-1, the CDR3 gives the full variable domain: KAGVTQTPRYLIKTRGQQVTLSCSPISGHRSVSWYQQTPGQGLQFLFEYFSETQRNKGNFPGRFSGRQFSNSRSEMNVSTLELGDSALYLCASSYRGATEAFFGQGTRLTVV.

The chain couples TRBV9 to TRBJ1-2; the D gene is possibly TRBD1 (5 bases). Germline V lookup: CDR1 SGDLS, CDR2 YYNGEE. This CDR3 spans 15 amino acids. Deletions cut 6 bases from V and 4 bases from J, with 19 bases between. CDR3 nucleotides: TGTGCCAGCACCAAAGAGCGGGGACTACCCTATGGCTACACCTTC. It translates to CASTKERGLPYGYTF.

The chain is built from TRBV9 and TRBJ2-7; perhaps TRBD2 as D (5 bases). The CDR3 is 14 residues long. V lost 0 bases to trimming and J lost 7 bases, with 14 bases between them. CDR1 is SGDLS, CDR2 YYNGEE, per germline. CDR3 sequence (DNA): TGTGCCAGCAGCGTAGACACCTTCCCGGGGGAGCAGTACTTC. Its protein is CASSVDTFPGEQYF.

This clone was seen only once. CDR3 DNA sequence: TGTGCCAGCAGCCAGGGACAGGGGGACACCTTC. Amino acid sequence: CASSQGQGDTF. J is TRBJ1-2 and V is TRBV7-2; TRBD1 matches at 11 bases. With V trimmed by 5 bases and J by 12 bases, 2 bases remained unmatched. CDR3 length: 11 amino acids. The germline V gene encodes CDR1 SGHTA and CDR2 FQGNSA.

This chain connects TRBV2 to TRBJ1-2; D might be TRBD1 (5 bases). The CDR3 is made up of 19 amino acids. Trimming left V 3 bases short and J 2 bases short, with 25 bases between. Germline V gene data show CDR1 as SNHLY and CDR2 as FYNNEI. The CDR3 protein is CASSETSGVWQGGNYGYTF. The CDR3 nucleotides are TGTGCCAGCAGTGAGACGAGCGGGGTTTGGCAGGGAGGAAACTATGGCTACACCTTC.

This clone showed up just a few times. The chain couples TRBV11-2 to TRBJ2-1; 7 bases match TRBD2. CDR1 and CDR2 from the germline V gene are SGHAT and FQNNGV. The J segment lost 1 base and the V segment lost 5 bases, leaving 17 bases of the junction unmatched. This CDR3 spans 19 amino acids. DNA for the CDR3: TGTGCCAGCAGCCGACATGTGGGTCGGGGGGTGAGGTCCTACAATGAGCAGTTCTTC. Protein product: CASSRHVGRGVRSYNEQFF.

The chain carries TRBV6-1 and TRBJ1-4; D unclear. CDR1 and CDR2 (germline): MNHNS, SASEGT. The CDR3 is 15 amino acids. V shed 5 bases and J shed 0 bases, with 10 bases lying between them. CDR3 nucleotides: TGTGCCAGCAGTTCCAGATCCGCAACTAATGAAAAACTGTTTTTT. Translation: CASSSRSATNEKLFF.

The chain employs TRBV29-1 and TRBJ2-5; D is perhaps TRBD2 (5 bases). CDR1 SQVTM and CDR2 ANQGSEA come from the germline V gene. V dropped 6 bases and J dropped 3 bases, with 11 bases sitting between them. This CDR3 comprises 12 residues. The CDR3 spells CSVVLAEETQYF. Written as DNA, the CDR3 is TGCAGCGTCGTGCTAGCCGAAGAGACCCAGTACTTC. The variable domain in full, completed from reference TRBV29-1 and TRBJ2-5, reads SAVISQKPSRDICQRGTSLTIQCQVDSQVTMMFWYRQQPGQSLTLIATANQGSEATYESGFVIDKFPISRPNLTFSTLTVSNMSPEDSSIYLCSVVLAEETQYFGPGTRLLVL.

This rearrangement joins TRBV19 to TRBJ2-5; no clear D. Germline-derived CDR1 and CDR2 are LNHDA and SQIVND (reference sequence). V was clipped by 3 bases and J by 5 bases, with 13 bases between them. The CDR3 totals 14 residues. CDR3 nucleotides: TGTGCCAGTAGTATTTTGGGCCCCCGGGAGACCCAGTACTTC. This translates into CASSILGPRETQYF.